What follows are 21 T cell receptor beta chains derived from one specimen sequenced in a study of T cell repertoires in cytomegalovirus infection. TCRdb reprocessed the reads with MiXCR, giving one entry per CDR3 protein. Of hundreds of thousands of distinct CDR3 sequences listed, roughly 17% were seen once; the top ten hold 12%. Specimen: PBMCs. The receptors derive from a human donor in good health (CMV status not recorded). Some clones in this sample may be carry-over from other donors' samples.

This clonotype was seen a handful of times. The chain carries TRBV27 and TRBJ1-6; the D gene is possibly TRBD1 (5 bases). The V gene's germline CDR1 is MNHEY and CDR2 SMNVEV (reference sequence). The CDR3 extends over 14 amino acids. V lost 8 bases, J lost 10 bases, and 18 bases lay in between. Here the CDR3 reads CASAHGTSNSPLHF. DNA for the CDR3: TGTGCCAGCGCCCACGGGACGTCTAACTCACCCCTCCACTTT.

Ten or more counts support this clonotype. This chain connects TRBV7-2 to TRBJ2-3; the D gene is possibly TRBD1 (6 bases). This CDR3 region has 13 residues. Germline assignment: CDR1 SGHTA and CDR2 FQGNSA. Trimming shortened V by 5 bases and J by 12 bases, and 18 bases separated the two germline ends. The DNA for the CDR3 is TGTGCCAGCAGCGGCCTACAGGGCAGCCATCAGTATTTT. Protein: CASSGLQGSHQYF.

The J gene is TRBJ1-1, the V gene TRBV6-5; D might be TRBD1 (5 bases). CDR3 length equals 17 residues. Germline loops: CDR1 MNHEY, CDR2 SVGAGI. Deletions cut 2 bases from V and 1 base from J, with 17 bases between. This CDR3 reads CASSYHLPGRRNTEAFF. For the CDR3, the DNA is TGTGCCAGCAGTTACCATTTACCGGGACGGAGGAACACTGAAGCTTTCTTT.

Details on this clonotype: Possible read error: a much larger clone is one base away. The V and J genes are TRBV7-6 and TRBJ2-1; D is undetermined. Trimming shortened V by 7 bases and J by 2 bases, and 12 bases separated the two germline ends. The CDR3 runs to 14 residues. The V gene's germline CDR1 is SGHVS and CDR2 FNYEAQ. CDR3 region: CASTATGTYNEQFF. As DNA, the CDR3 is TGTGCCAGCACCGCGACTGGAACCTACAATGAGCAGTTCTTC. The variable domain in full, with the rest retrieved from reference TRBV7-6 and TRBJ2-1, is GAGVSQSPRYKVTKRGQDVALRCDPISGHVSLYWYRQALGQGPEFLTYFNYEAQQDKSGLPNDRFSAERPEGSISTLTIQRTEQRDSAMYRCASTATGTYNEQFFGPGTRLTVL.

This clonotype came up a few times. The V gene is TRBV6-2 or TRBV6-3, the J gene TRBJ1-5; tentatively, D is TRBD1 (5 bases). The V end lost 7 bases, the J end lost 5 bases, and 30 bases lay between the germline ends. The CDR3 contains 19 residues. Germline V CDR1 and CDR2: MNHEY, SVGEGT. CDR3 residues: CASMDTRDSLRWADQPQHF. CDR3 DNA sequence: TGTGCCAGCATGGATACCCGGGACTCCCTACGATGGGCGGATCAGCCCCAGCATTTT.

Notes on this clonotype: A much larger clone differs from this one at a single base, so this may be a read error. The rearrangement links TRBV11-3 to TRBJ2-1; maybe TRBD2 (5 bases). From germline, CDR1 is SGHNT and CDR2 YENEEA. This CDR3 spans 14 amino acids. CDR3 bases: TGTGCCAGCAGCTTAGGGAGGCGGAACAATGAGCAGCTCTTC. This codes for CASSLGRRNNEQLF.

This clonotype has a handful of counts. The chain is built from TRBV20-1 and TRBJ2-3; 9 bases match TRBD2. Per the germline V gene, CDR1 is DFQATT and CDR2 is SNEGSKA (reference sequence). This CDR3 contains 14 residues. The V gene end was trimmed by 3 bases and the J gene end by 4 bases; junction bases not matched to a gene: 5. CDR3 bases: TGCAGTGCTAGTTATAGCGGGGGACCAGATACGCAGTATTTT. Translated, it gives CSASYSGGPDTQYF.

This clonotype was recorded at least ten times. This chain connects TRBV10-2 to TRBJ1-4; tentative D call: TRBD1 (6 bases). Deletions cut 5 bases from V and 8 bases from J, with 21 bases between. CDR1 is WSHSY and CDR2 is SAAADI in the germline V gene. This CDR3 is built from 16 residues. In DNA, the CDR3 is TGCGCCAGCAGTAACGACAGGTCGCCGTTGTGGGAAAAACTGTTTTTT. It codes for CASSNDRSPLWEKLFF.

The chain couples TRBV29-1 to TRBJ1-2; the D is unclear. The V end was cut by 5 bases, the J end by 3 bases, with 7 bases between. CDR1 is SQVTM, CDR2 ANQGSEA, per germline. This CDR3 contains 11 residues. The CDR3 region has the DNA TGCAGCGTTTATCAGGACTATGGCTACACCTTC. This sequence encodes CSVYQDYGYTF.

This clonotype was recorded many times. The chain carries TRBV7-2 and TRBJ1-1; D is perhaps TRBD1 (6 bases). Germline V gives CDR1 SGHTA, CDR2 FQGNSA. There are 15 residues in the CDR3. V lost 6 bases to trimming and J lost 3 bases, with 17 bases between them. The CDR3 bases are TGTGCCAGCAGTCGTGATAACAGGGAGGACACTGAAGCTTTCTTT. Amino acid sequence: CASSRDNREDTEAFF. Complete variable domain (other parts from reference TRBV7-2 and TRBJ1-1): GAGVSQSPSNKVTEKGKDVELRCDPISGHTALYWYRQSLGQGLEFLIYFQGNSAPDKSGLPSDRFSAERTGGSVSTLTIQRTQQEDSAVYLCASSRDNREDTEAFFGQGTRLTVV.

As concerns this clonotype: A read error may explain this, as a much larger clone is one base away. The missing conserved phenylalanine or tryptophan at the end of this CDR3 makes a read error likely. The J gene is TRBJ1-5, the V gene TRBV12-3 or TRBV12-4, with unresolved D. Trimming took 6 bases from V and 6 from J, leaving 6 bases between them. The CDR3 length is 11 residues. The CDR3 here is CASSTGQPQHV. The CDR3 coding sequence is TGTGCCAGCAGCACTGGTCAGCCCCAGCATGTT.

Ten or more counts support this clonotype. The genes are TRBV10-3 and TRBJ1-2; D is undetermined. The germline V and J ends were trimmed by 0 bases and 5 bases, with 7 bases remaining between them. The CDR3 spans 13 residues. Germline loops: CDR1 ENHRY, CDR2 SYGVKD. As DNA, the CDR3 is TGTGCCATCAGTGAGTCTTCAGAATATGGCTACACCTTC. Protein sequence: CAISESSEYGYTF.

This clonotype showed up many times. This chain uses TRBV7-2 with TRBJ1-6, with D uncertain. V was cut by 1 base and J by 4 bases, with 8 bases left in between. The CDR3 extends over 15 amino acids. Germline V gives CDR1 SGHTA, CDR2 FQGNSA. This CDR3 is CASSLVARYNSPLHF. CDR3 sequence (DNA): TGTGCCAGCAGCTTAGTGGCCAGATATAATTCACCCCTCCACTTT. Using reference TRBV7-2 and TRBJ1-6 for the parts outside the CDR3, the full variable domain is GAGVSQSPSNKVTEKGKDVELRCDPISGHTALYWYRQSLGQGLEFLIYFQGNSAPDKSGLPSDRFSAERTGGSVSTLTIQRTQQEDSAVYLCASSLVARYNSPLHFGNGTRLTVT.

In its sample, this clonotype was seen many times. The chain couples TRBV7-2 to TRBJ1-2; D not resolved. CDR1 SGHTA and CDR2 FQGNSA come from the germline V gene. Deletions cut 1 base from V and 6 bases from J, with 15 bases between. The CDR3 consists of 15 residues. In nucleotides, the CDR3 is TGTGCCAGCAGCTTAGGAGCTGCAAATCGGAATGGCTACACCTTC. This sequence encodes CASSLGAANRNGYTF.

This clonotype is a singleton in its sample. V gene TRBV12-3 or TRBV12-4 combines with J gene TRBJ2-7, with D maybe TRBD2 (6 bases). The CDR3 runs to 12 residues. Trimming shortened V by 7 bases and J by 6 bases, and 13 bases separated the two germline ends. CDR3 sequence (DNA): TGTGCCAGCAACGGGGGAGGCGGCGAGCAGTACTTC. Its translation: CASNGGGGEQYF.

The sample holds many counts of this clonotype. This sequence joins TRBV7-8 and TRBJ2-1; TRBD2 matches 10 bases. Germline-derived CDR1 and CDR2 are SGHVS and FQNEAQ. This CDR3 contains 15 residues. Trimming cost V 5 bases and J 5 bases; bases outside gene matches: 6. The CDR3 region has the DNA TGTGCCAGCAGCGCGAACCTAGCGGGGGACAATGAGCAGTTCTTC. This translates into CASSANLAGDNEQFF.

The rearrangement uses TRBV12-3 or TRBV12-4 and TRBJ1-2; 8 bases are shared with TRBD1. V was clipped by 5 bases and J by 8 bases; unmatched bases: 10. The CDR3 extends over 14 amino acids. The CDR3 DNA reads TGTGCCAGCAGTCCTACTAGGACAGGGTACGGCTACACCTTC. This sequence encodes CASSPTRTGYGYTF.

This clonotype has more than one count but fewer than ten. The CDR3 nucleotides are TGTGCCAGCAGTTACTCGAGTGATCAGCCCCAGCATTTT. This sequence encodes CASSYSSDQPQHF. The J gene is TRBJ1-5, the V gene TRBV6-6; unclear D gene. The CDR3 loop spans 13 amino acids. Trimming pared 0 bases from V and 5 bases from J, leaving 5 bases between. Germline assignment: CDR1 MNHNY and CDR2 SVGAGI (reference sequence).

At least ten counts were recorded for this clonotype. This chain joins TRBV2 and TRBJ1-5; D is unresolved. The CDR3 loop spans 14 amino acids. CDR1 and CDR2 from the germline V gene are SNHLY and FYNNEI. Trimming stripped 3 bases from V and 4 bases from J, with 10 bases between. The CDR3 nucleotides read TGTGCCAGCAGTGACGGCCGAACTAATCAGCCCCAGCATTTT. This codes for CASSDGRTNQPQHF.

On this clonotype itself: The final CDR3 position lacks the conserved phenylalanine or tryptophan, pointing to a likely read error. CDR3 protein: CASRTGLAGNTGELFS. Written as DNA, the CDR3 is TGTGCCAGCAGAACTGGACTAGCTGGGAACACCGGGGAGCTGTTTTCT. The chain recombines TRBV28 with TRBJ2-2, with 8 bases aligning to TRBD2. This CDR3 region has 16 residues. Germline values: CDR1 MDHEN, CDR2 SYDVKM. Trimming took 6 bases from V and 1 from J; bases not matched to a gene: 7.

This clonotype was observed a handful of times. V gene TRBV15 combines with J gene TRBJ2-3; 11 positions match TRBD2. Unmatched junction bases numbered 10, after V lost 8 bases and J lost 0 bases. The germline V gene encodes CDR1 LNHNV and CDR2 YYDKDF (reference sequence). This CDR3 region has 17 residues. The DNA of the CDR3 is TGTGCCACCTCTAGCGGGGGGCTGGTGGCTAGCACAGATACGCAGTATTTT. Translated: CATSSGGLVASTDTQYF.